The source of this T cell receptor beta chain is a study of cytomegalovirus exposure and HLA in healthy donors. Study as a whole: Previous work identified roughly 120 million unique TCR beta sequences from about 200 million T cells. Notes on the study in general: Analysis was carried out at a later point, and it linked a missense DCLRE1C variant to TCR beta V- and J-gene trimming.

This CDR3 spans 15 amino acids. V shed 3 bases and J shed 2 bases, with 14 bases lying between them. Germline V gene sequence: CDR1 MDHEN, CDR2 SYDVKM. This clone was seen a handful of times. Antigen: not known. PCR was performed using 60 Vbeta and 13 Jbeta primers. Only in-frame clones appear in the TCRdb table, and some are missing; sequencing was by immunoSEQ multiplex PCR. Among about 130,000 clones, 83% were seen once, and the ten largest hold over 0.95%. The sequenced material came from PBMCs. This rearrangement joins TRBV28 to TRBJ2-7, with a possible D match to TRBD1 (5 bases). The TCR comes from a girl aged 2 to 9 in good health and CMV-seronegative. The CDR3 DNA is TGTGCCAGCAGTTTTATGGATGGGGCCACCTACGAGCAGTACTTC. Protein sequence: CASSFMDGATYEQYF.